These T cell receptor beta chains were read from a single sample in a study of shared clonotypes between healthy human individuals. The table came from immunoSEQ multiplex PCR; TCRdb's copy has only in-frame clones and leaves some out. This sample yields 300,000 to 400,000 clones, of which over 65% are seen a single time; around 10% belongs to the top ten. Sequenced input: memory CD4+ T cells sorted from blood. The receptors were sampled from a man younger than 45 in good health. The CDR3 runs from the conserved cysteine through the conserved F or W. The D gene is left open where the match is weak. Size is omitted from some rows. Given values are once, few, many or a class for expanded clones.

>TRBJ2-1|TRBV5-1|16|TRBD2|few
TGCGCCAGCAGCCACCGGACTAGCGGGGGGTTCAATGAGCAGTTCTTC
CASSHRTSGGFNEQFF
>TRBJ1-2|TRBV5-6|12|-|-
TGTGCCAGCAGCCCTCGACAGTTTGGCTACACCTTC
CASSPRQFGYTF
>TRBJ2-5|TRBV19|14|-|-
TGTGCCAGTAGTCCGGCCCCCGTTGGAGAGACCCAGTACTTC
CASSPAPVGETQYF
>TRBJ1-2|TRBV30|14|-|once
TGTGCCTGGAGTGTACGCGTATCGGGTTGGGGCTACACCTTC
CAWSVRVSGWGYTF
>TRBJ2-7|TRBV7-6|14|-|-
TGTGCCAGCAGCTTAACCGACGGACACTACGAGCAGTACTTC
CASSLTDGHYEQYF
>TRBJ2-7|TRBV6-5|12|-|-
TGTGCCAGCCTTCGACGGGAACACGAGCAGTACTTC
CASLRREHEQYF
>TRBJ1-1|TRBV19|14|-|-
TGTGCCAGTAGTATTCGGACAGCTAACACTGAAGCTTTCTTT
CASSIRTANTEAFF
>TRBJ2-7|TRBV9|17|-|-
TGTGCCAGCAGCGTTGGCCCCCAGGGAGGAGGCACCTACGAGCAGTACTTC
CASSVGPQGGGTYEQYF
>TRBJ2-3|TRBV29-1|15|-|-
TGCAGCGTCGCCTGGGGAAGAGGAACCACAGATACGCAGTATTTT
CSVAWGRGTTDTQYF
>TRBJ1-4|TRBV7-8|13|-|-
TGTGCCAGCAGCTTGTCGCCTAATGAAAAACTGTTTTTT
CASSLSPNEKLFF
>TRBJ2-3|TRBV5-5|13|TRBD1|-
TGTGCCAGCAGCTTGAAAAGGGACAGCCCGCAGTATTTT
CASSLKRDSPQYF
>TRBJ2-7|TRBV4-1|13|-|-
TGCGCCAGCAGCCAAGACGGGGCACGCGAGCAGTACTTC
CASSQDGAREQYF
>TRBJ2-3|TRBV6-5|15|-|-
TGTGCCAGCAACTCGATGAGGATTGGCACAGATACGCAGTATTTT
CASNSMRIGTDTQYF
>TRBJ2-7|TRBV18|15|TRBD2|-
TGTGCCAGCTCACCAGGACTAGCGGGAGACTACGAGCAGTACTTC
CASSPGLAGDYEQYF
>TRBJ1-1|TRBV28|13|-|-
TGTGCCAGCAGTTCCATCGTCCCCGGAGAAGCTTTCTTT
CASSSIVPGEAFF
>TRBJ2-3|TRBV6-6|14|-|once
TGTGCCAGCAGTCCGACAGCTAGTGAGGCAACGCAGTATTTT
CASSPTASEATQYF
>TRBJ1-1|TRBV19|19|-|-
TGTGCCAGTAGTATAGCTGCCGGAGCCTGGGATGGGAAGAACACTGAAGCTTTCTTT
CASSIAAGAWDGKNTEAFF
>TRBJ2-7|TRBV28|13|-|few
TGTGCCACCCTTGGGGCAGCTGGCCTCCAGCAGTACTTC
CATLGAAGLQQYF
>TRBJ1-4|TRBV6-4|20|-|-
TGTGCCAGCAGTGACTCGACCCTCCGGGGGGCCAGGGCAACTAATGAAAAACTGTTTTTT
CASSDSTLRGARATNEKLFF
>TRBJ2-3|TRBV2|13|-|-
TGTGCCAGCAGTGAAGGACTAGAGGATACGCAGTATTTT
CASSEGLEDTQYF
>TRBJ2-7|TRBV18|11|-|-
TGTGCCAGCTCGGAAGAGGGCGAGCAGTACTTC
CASSEEGEQYF
>TRBJ2-3|TRBV5-6|15|-|-
TGTGCCAGCAGCCGTAGGGTGGGGAGCACAGATACGCAGTATTTT
CASSRRVGSTDTQYF
>TRBJ1-2|TRBV7-9|14|-|-
TGTGCCAGCAGCTTAGCGCTACAGGGCGCTGGCTACACCTTC
CASSLALQGAGYTF
>TRBJ2-3|TRBV12-5|12|-|-
TGTGCTAGTGCCATTCGACAGGATACGCAGTATTTT
CASAIRQDTQYF
>TRBJ2-5|TRBV2|15|TRBD2|-
TGTGCCAGCAGTCCGGGACTAGCGGGAGTAGAGACCCAGTACTTC
CASSPGLAGVETQYF
>TRBJ2-1|TRBV7-7|15|TRBD2|once
TGTGCCAGCAGCCCAACTAGCGGGGTAGCCAATGAGCAGTTCTTC
CASSPTSGVANEQFF
>TRBJ2-3|TRBV29-1|12|-|-
TGCAGCGGCAAAGGGGGCACAGATACGCAGTATTTT
CSGKGGTDTQYF
>TRBJ2-3|TRBV7-3|16|TRBD1|few
TGTGCCAGCAGCCCCGGACAGGGCAAGCTCTCAGATACGCAGTATTTT
CASSPGQGKLSDTQYF
>TRBJ2-3|TRBV10-3|14|TRBD2|-
TGTGCCATCAGCCCTAGCGGTTTCACAGATACGCAGTATTTT
CAISPSGFTDTQYF
>TRBJ2-3|TRBV10-3|13|-|few
TGTGCCATCAGAGGGCCTAGCACAGATACGCAGTATTTT
CAIRGPSTDTQYF
>TRBJ2-3|TRBV18|18|TRBD2|-
TGTGCCAGCTCACCAATGCTAGCGGGAGAAGGCGGCACAGATACGCAGTATTTT
CASSPMLAGEGGTDTQYF
>TRBJ1-6|TRBV9|12|-|-
TGTGCCAGCAGCGTAGTCGGTCCACCCCTCCACTTT
CASSVVGPPLHF
>TRBJ1-1|TRBV19|16|TRBD1|few
TGTGCCAGTACCTCCTCTTGGCAGGGGGGTTATTCACGAGCTTTCTTT
CASTSSWQGGYSRAFF
>TRBJ2-1|TRBV5-1|15|TRBD1|once
TGCGCCAGCAGCTTGTTGGGGACAGGGGATGGGGAGCAGTTCTTC
CASSLLGTGDGEQFF
>TRBJ2-3|TRBV5-4|15|TRBD2|-
TGTGCCAGCAGCTTTGGCGGTAGCGGGAGAGATACGCAGTATTTT
CASSFGGSGRDTQYF
>TRBJ2-3|TRBV7-2|18|TRBD2|-
TGTGCCAGCAGCTTAGGGGAAACTAGCGGGTCTAGCACAGATACGCAGTATTTT
CASSLGETSGSSTDTQYF
>TRBJ2-7|TRBV28|14|-|-
TGTGCCAGCAGTCCGGGGAGATTGCTGGGCGAGCAGTACTTC
CASSPGRLLGEQYF
>TRBJ2-2|TRBV19|15|-|-
TGTGCCAGTAGGCGCCAGTCTTGGGGTACCGGGGAGCTGTTTTTT
CASRRQSWGTGELFF
>TRBJ1-2|TRBV6-1|12|-|-
TGTGCCAGCAGTGAATTCGGCGTTGGCTACACCTTC
CASSEFGVGYTF
>TRBJ2-6|TRBV19|18|-|-
TGTGCCAGTAGTCCCCGACTTATGTGGAACCGTGGGGCCAACGTCCTGACTTTC
CASSPRLMWNRGANVLTF
>TRBJ2-2|TRBV4-3|18|-|-
TGCGCCAGCAGCCAAGAAATTTTTGGGCAGGGAAGCACCGGGGAGCTGTTTTTT
CASSQEIFGQGSTGELFF
>TRBJ1-3|TRBV7-9|13|-|-
TGTGCCAGCAGCCGCCTGGCGGGAAACACCATATATTTT
CASSRLAGNTIYF
>TRBJ2-7|TRBV20-1|11|-|-
TGCAGTGCTAGGCGGGACTCAGAGCAGTACTTC
CSARRDSEQYF
>TRBJ2-2|TRBV6-5|14|TRBD1|-
TGTGCCAGCCGCCTAACAGGGGTGGTCGGGGAGCTGTTTTTT
CASRLTGVVGELFF
>TRBJ1-5|TRBV7-9|18|TRBD1|-
TGTGCCAGCAGCCACCCCCCCGGACAGGGAGGGATCAATCAGCCCCAGCATTTT
CASSHPPGQGGINQPQHF
>TRBJ2-2|TRBV5-8|19|TRBD2|-
TGTGCCAGCAGCTTGGGCCGTAGGAGTAGCGGGAAATTGAGCGGGGAGCTGTTTTTT
CASSLGRRSSGKLSGELFF
>TRBJ2-7|TRBV10-2|14|-|-
TGCGCCAGCAGTGCTTCATCTTCTCGCGGCGAGCAGTACTTC
CASSASSSRGEQYF